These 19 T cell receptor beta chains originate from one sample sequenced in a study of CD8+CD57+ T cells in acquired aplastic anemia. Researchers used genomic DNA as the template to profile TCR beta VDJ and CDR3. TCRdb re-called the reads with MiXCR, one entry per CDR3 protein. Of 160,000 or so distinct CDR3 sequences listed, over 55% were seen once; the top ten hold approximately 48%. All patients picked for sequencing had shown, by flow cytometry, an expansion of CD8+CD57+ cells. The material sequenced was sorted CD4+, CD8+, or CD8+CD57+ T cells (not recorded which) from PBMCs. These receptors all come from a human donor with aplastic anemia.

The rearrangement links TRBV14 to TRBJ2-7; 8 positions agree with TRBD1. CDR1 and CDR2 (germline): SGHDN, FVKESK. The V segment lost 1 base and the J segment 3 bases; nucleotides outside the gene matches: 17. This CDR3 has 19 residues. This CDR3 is CASSQGGVGTGNLRYEQYF. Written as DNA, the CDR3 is TGTGCCAGCAGCCAAGGGGGAGTGGGGACAGGAAACCTCCGCTACGAGCAGTACTTC.

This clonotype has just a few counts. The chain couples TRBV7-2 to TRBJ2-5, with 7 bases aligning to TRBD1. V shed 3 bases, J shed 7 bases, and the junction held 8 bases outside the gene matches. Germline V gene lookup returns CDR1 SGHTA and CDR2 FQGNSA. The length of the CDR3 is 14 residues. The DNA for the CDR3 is TGTGCCAGCAGCTTCAGGACAGGCGGCCGGACCCAGTACTTC. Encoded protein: CASSFRTGGRTQYF.

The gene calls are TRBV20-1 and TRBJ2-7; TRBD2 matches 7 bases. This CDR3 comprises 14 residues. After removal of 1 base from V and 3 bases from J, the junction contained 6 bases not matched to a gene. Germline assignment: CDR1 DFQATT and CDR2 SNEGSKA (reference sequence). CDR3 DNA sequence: TGCAGTGCTAGAGGTCTAGCGGTCGTCTACGAGCAGTACTTC. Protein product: CSARGLAVVYEQYF.

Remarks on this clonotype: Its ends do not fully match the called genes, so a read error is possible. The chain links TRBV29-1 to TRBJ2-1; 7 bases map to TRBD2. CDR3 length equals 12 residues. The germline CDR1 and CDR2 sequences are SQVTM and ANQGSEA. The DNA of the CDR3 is TGCGTGGGGCTAGCGGACTACAATGAGCGGTTCTTC. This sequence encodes CVGLADYNERFF.

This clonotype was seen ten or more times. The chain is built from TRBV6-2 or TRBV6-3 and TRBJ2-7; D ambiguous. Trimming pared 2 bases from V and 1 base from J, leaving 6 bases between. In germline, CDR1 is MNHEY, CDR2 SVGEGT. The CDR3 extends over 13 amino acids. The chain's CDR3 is CASSYRVSYEQYV. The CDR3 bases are TGTGCCAGCAGTTACCGGGTATCCTACGAGCAGTACGTC.

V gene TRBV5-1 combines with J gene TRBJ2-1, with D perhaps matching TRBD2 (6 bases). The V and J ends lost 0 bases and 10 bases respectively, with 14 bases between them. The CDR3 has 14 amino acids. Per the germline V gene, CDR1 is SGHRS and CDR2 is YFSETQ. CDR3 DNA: TGCGCCAGCAGCTTGGAGCCTAGCGCACGCGAGCAGTTCTTC. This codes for CASSLEPSAREQFF. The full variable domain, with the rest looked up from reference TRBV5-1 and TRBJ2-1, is KAGVTQTPRYLIKTRGQQVTLSCSPISGHRSVSWYQQTPGQGLQFLFEYFSETQRNKGNFPGRFSGRQFSNSRSEMNVSTLELGDSALYLCASSLEPSAREQFFGPGTRLTVL.

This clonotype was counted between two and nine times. DNA of the CDR3: TGCAGTGCTAGTATGGGACAGGGGGAGACCCAGCATTTT. Its protein product is CSASMGQGETQHF. The genes are TRBV20-1 and TRBJ1-5; TRBD1 matches 11 bases. CDR1 is DFQATT and CDR2 is SNEGSKA in the germline V gene (reference sequence). The CDR3 is 13 residues long. After removal of 3 bases from V and 11 bases from J, the junction contained 6 bases not matched to a gene.

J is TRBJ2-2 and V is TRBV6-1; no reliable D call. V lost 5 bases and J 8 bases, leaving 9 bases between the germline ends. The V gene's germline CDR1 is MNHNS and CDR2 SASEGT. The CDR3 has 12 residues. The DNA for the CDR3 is TGTGCCAGCAGTTACGGGTCGGGGGAGCTGTTTTTT. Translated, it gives CASSYGSGELFF.

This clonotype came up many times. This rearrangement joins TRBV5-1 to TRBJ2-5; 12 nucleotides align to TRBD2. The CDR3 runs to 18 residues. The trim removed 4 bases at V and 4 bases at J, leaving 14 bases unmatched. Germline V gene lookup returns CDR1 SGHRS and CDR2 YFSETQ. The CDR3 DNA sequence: TGCGCCAGCAGCAGAACGACTAGCGGGAGCGAGGTAGGAGAGACCCAGTACTTC. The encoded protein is CASSRTTSGSEVGETQYF.

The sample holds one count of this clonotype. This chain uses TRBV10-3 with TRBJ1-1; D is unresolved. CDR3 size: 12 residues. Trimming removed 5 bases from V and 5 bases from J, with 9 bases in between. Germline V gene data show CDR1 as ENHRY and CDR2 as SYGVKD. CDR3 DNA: TGTGCCATCAGTTCAGTTGGGACTGAAGCTTTCTTT. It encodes CAISSVGTEAFF.

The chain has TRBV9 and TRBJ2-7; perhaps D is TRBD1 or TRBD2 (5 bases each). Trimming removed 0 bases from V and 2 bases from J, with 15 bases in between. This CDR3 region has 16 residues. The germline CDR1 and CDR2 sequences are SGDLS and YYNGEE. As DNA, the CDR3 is TGTGCCAGCAGCGTAGGGGGGATTAGGGATCCCTACGAGCAGTACTTC. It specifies CASSVGGIRDPYEQYF.

CDR3 sequence (DNA): TGTGCCAGCAGCCCCACAGCGGGAATGGGCACCGGGGAGCTGTTTTTT. Translating it yields CASSPTAGMGTGELFF. This chain joins TRBV7-9 and TRBJ2-2; 7 nucleotides line up with TRBD2. Trimming removed 5 bases from V and 4 bases from J; junction bases left unmatched: 10. The CDR3 has 16 amino acids. Germline V lookup: CDR1 SEHNR, CDR2 FQNEAQ (reference sequence). Based on the CDR3 plus reference TRBV7-9 and TRBJ2-2, the full variable domain is DTGVSQNPRHKITKRGQNVTFRCDPISEHNRLYWYRQTLGQGPEFLTYFQNEAQLEKSRLLSDRFSAERPKGSFSTLEIQRTEQGDSAMYLCASSPTAGMGTGELFFGEGSRLTVL.

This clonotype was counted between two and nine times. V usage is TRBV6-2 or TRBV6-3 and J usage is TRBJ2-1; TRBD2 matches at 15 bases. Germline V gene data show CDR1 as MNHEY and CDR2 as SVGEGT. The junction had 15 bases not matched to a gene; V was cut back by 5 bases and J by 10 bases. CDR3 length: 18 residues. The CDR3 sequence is CASSHPSRTSGGAGEQFF. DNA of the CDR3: TGTGCCAGCAGTCACCCCTCCCGGACTAGCGGGGGGGCTGGGGAGCAGTTCTTC.

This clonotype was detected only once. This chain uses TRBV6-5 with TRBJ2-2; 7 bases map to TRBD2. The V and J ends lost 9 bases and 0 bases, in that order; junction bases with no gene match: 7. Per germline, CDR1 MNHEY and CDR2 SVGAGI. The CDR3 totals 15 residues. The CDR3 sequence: CASEQRGANTGELFF. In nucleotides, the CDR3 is TGTGCCAGTGAACAGCGGGGAGCGAACACCGGGGAGCTGTTTTTT.

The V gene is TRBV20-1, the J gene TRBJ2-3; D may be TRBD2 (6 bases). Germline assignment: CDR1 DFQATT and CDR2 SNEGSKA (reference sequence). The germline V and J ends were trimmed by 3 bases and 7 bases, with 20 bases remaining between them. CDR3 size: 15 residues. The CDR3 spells CSASDKEGTHYTQYF. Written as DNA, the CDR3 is TGCAGTGCTAGCGACAAGGAGGGCACACACTATACGCAGTATTTT.

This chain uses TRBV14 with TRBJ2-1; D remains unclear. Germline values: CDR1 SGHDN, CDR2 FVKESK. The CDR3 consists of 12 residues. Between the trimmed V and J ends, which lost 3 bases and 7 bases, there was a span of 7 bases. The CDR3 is CASSHLRNEQFF. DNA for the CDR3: TGTGCCAGCAGCCATCTCCGGAATGAGCAGTTCTTC.

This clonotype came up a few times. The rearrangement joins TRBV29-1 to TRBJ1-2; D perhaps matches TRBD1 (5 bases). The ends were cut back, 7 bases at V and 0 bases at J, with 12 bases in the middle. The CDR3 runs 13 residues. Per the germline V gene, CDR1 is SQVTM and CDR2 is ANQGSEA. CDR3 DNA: TGCAGCGGGACCCGGGGGTCTAACTATGGCTACACCTTC. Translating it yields CSGTRGSNYGYTF.

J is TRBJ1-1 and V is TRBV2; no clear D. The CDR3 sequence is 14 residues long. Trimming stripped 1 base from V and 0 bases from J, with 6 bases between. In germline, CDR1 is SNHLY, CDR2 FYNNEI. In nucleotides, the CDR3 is TGTGCCAGCAGTGAAGGCAGACTGAACACTGAAGCTTTCTTT. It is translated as CASSEGRLNTEAFF. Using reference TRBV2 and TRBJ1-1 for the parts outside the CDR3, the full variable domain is EPEVTQTPSHQVTQMGQEVILRCVPISNHLYFYWYRQILGQKVEFLVSFYNNEISEKSEIFDDQFSVERPDGSNFTLKIRSTKLEDSAMYFCASSEGRLNTEAFFGQGTRLTVV.

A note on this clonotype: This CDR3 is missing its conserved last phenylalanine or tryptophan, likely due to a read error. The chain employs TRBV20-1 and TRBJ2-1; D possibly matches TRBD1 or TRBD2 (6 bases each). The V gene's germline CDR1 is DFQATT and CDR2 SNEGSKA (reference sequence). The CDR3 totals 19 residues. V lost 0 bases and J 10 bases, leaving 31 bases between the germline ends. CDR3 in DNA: TGCAGTGCTAGAGATGGAGGGGGAACGGGAGCCTCTCAATTGGAGGAGCAGTTCCTC. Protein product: CSARDGGGTGASQLEEQFL.